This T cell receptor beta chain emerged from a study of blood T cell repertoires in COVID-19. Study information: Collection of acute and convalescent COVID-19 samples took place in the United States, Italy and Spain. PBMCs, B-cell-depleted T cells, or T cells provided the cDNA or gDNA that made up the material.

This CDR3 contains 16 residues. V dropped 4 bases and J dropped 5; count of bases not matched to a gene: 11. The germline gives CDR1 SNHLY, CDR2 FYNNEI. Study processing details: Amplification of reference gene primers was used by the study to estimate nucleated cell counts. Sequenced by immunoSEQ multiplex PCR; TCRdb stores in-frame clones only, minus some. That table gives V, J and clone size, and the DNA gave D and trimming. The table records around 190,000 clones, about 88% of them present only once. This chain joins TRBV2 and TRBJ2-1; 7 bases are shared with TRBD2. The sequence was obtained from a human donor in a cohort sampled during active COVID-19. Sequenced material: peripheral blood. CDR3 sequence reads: CASSGMGGTTDNEQFF. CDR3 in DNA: TGTGCCAGCAGTGGAATGGGGGGGACTACCGACAATGAGCAGTTCTTC.